This T cell receptor (beta chain) comes out of a study of chemoradiotherapy in HPV16-positive cancers. Produced via immunoSEQ multiplex PCR; TCRdb's table is partial and in-frame only. The table lists roughly 24,000 clones, roughly 92% of them singletons. This CDR3 has 14 amino acids. Trimming removed 7 bases at V and 3 bases at J, with 13 bases between. CDR1 and CDR2 (germline): SNHLY, FYNNEI. Sequenced material: blood, taken from a patient who underwent chemoradiotherapy. This TCR was recovered from a human donor with HPV-associated anogenital cancer. The chain couples TRBV2 to TRBJ1-3, with D tentatively TRBD1 (6 bases). The CDR3 DNA is TGTGCCAGCACCTCAGGGGCGAATGGAAACACCATATATTTT. The encoded protein is CASTSGANGNTIYF.